This T cell receptor (beta chain) was captured in a study of blood T cell repertoires in COVID-19. Overall study: The United States, Italy and Spain provided the acute and convalescent COVID-19 samples. PBMCs, B-cell-depleted T cells, or T cells provided the cDNA or gDNA that made up the material.

Here immunoSEQ multiplex PCR was the method, and the copy in TCRdb shows in-frame clones only, minus some. The sample yields approximately 300,000 clones, about 85% seen once. It was during active infection that Seattle patients were enrolled and then longitudinally followed. Germline-derived CDR1 and CDR2 are SGHTA and FQGNSA. The CDR3 length is 15 residues. The V segment lost 5 bases and the J segment 1 base; nucleotides outside the gene matches: 7. This clonotype was sampled from a human donor with COVID-19, enrolled during active disease. The donor label of this sample is uncertain. The specimen was peripheral blood. This chain joins TRBV7-2 and TRBJ1-1; 7 nucleotides agree with TRBD1. CDR3 in DNA: TGTGCCAGCAGCGCACGACAGGGCAGGAACACTGAAGCTTTCTTT. Its protein is CASSARQGRNTEAFF.